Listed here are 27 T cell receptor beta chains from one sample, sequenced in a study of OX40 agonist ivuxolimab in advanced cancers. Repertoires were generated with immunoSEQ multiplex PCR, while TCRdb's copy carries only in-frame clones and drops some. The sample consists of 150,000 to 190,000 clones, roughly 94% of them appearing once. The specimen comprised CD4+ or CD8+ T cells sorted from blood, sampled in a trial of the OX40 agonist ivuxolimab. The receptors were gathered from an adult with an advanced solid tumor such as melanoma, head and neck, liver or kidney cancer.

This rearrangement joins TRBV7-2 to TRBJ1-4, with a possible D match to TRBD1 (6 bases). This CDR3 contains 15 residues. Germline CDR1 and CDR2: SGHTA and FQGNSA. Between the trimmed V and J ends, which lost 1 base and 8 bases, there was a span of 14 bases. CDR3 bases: TGTGCCAGCAGCTTAGGTTTCAGGGGAGGGGAAAAACTGTTTTTT. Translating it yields CASSLGFRGGEKLFF.

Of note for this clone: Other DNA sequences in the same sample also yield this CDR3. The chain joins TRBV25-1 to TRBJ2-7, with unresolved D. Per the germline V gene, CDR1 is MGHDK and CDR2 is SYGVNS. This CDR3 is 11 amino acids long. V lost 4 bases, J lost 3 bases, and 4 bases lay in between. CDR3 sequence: CASSVLYEQYF. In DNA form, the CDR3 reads TGTGCCAGCAGTGTGCTCTACGAGCAGTACTTC.

Written as DNA, the CDR3 is TGTGCCAGCAGTTTATTGGGGGAGGGAGCCTACAATGAGCAGTTCTTC. Translated: CASSLLGEGAYNEQFF. The gene calls are TRBV28 and TRBJ2-1; 7 bases fit TRBD2. V shed 1 base, J shed 2 bases, and the junction held 5 bases outside the gene matches. Germline V lookup: CDR1 MDHEN, CDR2 SYDVKM. This CDR3 is built from 16 residues. Based on the CDR3 plus reference TRBV28 and TRBJ2-1, the full variable domain is DVKVTQSSRYLVKRTGEKVFLECVQDMDHENMFWYRQDPGLGLRLIYFSYDVKMKEKGDIPEGYSVSREKKERFSLILESASTNQTSMYLCASSLLGEGAYNEQFFGPGTRLTVL.

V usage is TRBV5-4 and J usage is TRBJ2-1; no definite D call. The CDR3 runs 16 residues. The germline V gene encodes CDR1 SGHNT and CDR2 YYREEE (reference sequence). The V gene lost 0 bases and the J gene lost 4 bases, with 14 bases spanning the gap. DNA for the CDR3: TGTGCCAGCAGCTTGGGAGTGTTAGTTTGGTACAATGAGCAGTTCTTC. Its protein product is CASSLGVLVWYNEQFF.

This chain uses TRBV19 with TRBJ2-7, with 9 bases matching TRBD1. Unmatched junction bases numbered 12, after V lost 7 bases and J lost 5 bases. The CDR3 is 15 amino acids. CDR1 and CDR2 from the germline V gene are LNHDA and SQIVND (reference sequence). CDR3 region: CASTPPGTGRDEQYF. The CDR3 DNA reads TGTGCCAGTACCCCCCCCGGGACAGGGAGGGACGAGCAGTACTTC.

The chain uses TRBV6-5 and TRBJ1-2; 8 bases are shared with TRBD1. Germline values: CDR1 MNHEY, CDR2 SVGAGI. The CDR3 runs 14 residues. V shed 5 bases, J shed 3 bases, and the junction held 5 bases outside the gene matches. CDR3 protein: CASSGQQGDYGYTF. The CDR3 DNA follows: TGTGCCAGCAGTGGGCAACAGGGGGACTATGGCTACACCTTC.

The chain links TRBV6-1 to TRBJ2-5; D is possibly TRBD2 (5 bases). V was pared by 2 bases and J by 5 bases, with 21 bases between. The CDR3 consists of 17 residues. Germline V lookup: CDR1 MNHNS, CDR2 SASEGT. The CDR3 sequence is CASSEWTRPQRGETQYF. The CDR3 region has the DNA TGTGCCAGCAGTGAATGGACTCGGCCCCAACGAGGCGAGACCCAGTACTTC.

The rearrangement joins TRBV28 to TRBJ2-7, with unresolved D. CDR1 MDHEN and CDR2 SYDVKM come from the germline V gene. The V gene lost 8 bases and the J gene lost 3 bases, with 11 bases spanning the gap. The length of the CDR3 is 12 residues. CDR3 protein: CASAKLYYEQYF. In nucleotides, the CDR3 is TGTGCCAGCGCCAAACTATACTACGAGCAGTACTTC.

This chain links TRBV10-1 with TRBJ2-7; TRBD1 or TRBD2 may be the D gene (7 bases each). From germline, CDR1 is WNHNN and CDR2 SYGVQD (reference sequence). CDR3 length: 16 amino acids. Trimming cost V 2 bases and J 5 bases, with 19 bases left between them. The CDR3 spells CASSEAGAGGGHEQYF. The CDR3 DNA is TGCGCCAGCAGTGAGGCGGGAGCAGGGGGTGGCCACGAGCAGTACTTC.

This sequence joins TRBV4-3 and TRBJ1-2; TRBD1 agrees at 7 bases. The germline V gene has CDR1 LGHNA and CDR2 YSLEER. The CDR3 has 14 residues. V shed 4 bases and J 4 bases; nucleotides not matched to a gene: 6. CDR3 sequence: CASSPDRRGYGYTF. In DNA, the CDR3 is TGCGCCAGCAGCCCGGACAGGCGAGGCTATGGCTACACCTTC.

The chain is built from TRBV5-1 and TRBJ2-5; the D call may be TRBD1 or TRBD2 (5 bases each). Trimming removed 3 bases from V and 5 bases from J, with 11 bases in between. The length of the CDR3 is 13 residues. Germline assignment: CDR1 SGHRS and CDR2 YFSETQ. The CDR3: CASSSGARETQYF. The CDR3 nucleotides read TGCGCCAGCAGCTCCGGGGCCCGGGAGACCCAGTACTTC.

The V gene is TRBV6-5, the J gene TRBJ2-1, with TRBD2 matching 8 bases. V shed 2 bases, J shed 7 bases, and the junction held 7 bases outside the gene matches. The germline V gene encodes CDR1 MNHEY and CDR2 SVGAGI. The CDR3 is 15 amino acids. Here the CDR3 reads CASSYGPGGRNEQFF. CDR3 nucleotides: TGTGCCAGCAGTTACGGTCCGGGGGGGAGAAATGAGCAGTTCTTC.

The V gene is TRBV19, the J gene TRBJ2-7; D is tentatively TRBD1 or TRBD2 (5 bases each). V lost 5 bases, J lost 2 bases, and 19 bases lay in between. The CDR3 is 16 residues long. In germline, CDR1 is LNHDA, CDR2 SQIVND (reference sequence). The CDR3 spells CASSVGPGTDTYEQYF. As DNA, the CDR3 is TGTGCCAGTAGTGTGGGTCCCGGGACGGACACCTACGAGCAGTACTTC. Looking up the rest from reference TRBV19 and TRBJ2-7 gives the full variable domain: DGGITQSPKYLFRKEGQNVTLSCEQNLNHDAMYWYRQDPGQGLRLIYYSQIVNDFQKGDIAEGYSVSREKKESFPLTVTSAQKNPTAFYLCASSVGPGTDTYEQYFGPGTRLTVT.

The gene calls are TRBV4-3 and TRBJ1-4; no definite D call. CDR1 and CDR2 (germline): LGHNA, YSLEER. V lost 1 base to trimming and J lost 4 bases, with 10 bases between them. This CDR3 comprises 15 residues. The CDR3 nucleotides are TGCGCCAGCAGCCAAGCGGCGGCGGATAATGAAAAACTGTTTTTT. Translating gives CASSQAAADNEKLFF.

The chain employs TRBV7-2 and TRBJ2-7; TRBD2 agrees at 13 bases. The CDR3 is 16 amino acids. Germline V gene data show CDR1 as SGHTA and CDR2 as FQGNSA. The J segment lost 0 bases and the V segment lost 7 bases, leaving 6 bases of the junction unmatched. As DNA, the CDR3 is TGTGCCAGCACCTGGACTAGCGGGAGTACCTCCTACGAGCAGTACTTC. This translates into CASTWTSGSTSYEQYF.

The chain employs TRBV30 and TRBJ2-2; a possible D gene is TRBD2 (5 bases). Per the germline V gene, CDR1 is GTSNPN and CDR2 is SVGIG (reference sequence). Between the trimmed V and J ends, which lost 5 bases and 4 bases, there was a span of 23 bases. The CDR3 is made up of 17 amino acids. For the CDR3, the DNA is TGTGCCTGGGGAGGTGGATGGACCCAGCCGTCCACCGGGGAGCTGTTTTTT. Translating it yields CAWGGGWTQPSTGELFF.

CDR3 nucleotides: TGTGCCAGCAGCTTGGGGTTGAACGGTCAGCCCCAGCATTTT. Residues: CASSLGLNGQPQHF. The V and J genes are TRBV5-6 and TRBJ1-5; D is unresolved. Germline assignment: CDR1 SGHDT and CDR2 YYEEEE. Trimming pared 0 bases from V and 6 bases from J, leaving 10 bases between. The CDR3 runs 14 residues.

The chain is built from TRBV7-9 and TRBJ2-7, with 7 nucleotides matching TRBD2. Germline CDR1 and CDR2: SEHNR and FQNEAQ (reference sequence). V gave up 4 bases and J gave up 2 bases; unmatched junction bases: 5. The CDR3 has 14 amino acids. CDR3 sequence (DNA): TGTGCCAGCAGCTCCGGGACTATCACCTACGAGCAGTACTTC. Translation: CASSSGTITYEQYF.

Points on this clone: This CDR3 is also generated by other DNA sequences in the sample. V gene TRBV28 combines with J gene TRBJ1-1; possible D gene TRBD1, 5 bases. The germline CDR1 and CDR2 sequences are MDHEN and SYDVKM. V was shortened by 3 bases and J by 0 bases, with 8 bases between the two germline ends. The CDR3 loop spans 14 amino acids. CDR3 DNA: TGTGCCAGCAGTTTGGGGACGGTGAACACTGAAGCTTTCTTT. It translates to CASSLGTVNTEAFF.

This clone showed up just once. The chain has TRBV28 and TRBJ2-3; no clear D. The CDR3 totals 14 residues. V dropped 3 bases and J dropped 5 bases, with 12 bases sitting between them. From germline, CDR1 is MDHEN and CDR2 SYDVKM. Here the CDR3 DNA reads TGTGCCAGCAGTTTTTCGGCCTCGGGAGATACGCAGTATTTT. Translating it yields CASSFSASGDTQYF.

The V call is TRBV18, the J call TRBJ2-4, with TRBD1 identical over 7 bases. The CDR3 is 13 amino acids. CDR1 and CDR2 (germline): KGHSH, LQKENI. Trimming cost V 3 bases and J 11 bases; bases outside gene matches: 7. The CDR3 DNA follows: TGTGCCAGCTCACCCCGGGACAGAGAGGTTCAGTACTTC. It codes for CASSPRDREVQYF.

The CDR3 coding sequence is TGTGCCAGTAGTGTGGGCTGGCAGCCCCAGCATTTT. Protein: CASSVGWQPQHF. V is TRBV19 and J is TRBJ1-5; the D is unclear. With 5 bases removed from V and 7 bases from J, the gap between germline ends came to 9 bases. The length of the CDR3 is 12 residues. Germline V gives CDR1 LNHDA, CDR2 SQIVND (reference sequence).

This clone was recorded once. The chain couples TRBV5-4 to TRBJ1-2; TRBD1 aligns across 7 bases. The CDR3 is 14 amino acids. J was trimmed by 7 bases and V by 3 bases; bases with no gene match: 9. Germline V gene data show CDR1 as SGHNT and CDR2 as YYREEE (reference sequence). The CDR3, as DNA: TGTGCCAGCAGCTACTTCAGACAGGGCCGTGGCTACACCTTC. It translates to CASSYFRQGRGYTF.

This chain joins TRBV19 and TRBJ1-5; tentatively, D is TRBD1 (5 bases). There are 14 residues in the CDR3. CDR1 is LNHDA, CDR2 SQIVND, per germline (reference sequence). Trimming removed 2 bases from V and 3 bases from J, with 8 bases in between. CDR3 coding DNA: TGTGCCAGTAGTATAATGGGACTCAATCAGCCCCAGCATTTT. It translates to CASSIMGLNQPQHF.

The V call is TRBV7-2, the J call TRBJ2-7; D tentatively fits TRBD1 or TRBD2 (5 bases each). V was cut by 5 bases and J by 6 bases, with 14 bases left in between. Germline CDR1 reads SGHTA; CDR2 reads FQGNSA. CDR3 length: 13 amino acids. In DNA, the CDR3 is TGTGCCAGCAGCGGGGGTTGGGGGAGCGAGCAGTACTTC. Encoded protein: CASSGGWGSEQYF.

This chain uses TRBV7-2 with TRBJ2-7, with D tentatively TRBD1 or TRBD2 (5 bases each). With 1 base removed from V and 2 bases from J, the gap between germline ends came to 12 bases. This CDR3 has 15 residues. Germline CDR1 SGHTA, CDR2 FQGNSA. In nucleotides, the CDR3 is TGTGCCAGCAGCTTAGGAGGGCAGGGTCCCTACGAGCAGTACTTC. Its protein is CASSLGGQGPYEQYF.

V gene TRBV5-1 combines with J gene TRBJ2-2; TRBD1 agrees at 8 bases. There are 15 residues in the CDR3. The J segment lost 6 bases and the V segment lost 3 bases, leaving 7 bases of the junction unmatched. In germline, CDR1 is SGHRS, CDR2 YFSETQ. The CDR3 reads CASSSRTGWAGELFF. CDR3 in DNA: TGCGCCAGCAGCTCCAGGACAGGGTGGGCCGGGGAGCTGTTTTTT.